The T cell receptor beta chain under discussion was sequenced for a study of cytomegalovirus exposure and HLA in healthy donors. Both 60 Vbeta primers and 13 Jbeta primers went into the PCR. TCRdb keeps only in-frame clones here, not all; method: immunoSEQ multiplex PCR. The sample lists approximately 150,000 clones, about 76% occurring once. Whole-study results and caveats: Some TCR beta chains (164 of them) were listed as cytomegalovirus-associated. On later analysis, the bulk of CMV-associated TCR beta chains appeared to be HLA-restricted.

As concerns this clone: Its antigen remains unidentified.

The CDR3 is made up of 16 amino acids. With 2 bases clipped from V and 4 bases from J, the junction kept 4 bases outside the gene matches. The V gene's germline CDR1 is SGHTA and CDR2 FQGNSA. The rearrangement uses TRBV7-2 and TRBJ2-3; 12 nucleotides align to TRBD1. The sequence came from a woman aged 40 to 50 in good health and CMV-seropositive. Sequenced: PBMCs. CDR3 sequence: CASSLPGQGASDTQYF. Here the CDR3 DNA reads TGTGCCAGCAGCTTACCGGGACAGGGGGCATCAGATACGCAGTATTTT.